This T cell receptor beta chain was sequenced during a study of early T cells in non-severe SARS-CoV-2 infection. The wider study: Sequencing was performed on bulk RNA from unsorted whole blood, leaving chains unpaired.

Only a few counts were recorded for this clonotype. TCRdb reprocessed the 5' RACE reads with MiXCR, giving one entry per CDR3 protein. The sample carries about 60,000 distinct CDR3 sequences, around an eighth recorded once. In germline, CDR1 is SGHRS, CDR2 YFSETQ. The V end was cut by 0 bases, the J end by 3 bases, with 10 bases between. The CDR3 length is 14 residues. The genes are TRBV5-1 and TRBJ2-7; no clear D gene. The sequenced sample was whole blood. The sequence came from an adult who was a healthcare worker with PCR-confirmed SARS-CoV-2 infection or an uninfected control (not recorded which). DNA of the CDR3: TGCGCCAGCAGCTTGGGCACGGTGGACTACGAGCAGTACTTC. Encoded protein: CASSLGTVDYEQYF.